The 30 T cell receptor beta chains given below trace back to one sample, sequenced in a study of breast tumors, draining lymph nodes, adjacent tissues. One entry per CDR3 protein results from TCRdb running MiXCR on the multiplex PCR reads. The sample lists 150,000 to 250,000 distinct CDR3 sequences; 25% to 40% were seen once. Samples came from axillary lymph nodes draining the breast cancer. The sample consisted of axillary lymph node tissue. These receptors were collected from a female donor with breast cancer. Some clones in this sample may be carry-over from other donors' samples.

The chain recombines TRBV5-5 with TRBJ2-1; D gene unclear. The CDR3 spans 13 residues. The germline gives CDR1 SGHKS, CDR2 YYEKEE (reference sequence). Trimming stripped 6 bases from V and 8 bases from J, with 15 bases between. The CDR3 sequence: CASTRPPPDEQFF. DNA for the CDR3: TGTGCCAGCACACGGCCCCCGCCGGATGAGCAGTTCTTC.

Many counts were recorded for this clonotype. V usage is TRBV4-1 and J usage is TRBJ1-2; 10 bases fit TRBD1. Germline V gives CDR1 MGHRA, CDR2 YSYEKL. CDR3 length equals 18 residues. V lost 4 bases, J lost 1 base, and 12 bases stayed unmatched. Written as DNA, the CDR3 is TGCGCCAGCAGCCCCTCGCTTCTCAGGGACAGGGGTAACTATGGCTACACCTTC. Amino acids: CASSPSLLRDRGNYGYTF.

This clonotype was observed at least ten times. The chain recombines TRBV28 with TRBJ1-6, with 9 bases lining up with TRBD1. CDR3 size: 15 residues. V gave up 5 bases and J gave up 6 bases; unmatched junction bases: 5. CDR1 and CDR2 (germline): MDHEN, SYDVKM. This CDR3 is CASSPGTGSNSPLHF. DNA for the CDR3: TGTGCCAGCAGTCCCGGGACAGGGAGTAATTCACCCCTCCACTTT.

The chain carries TRBV2 and TRBJ1-1, with TRBD1 identical over 7 bases. This CDR3 is built from 14 residues. From germline, CDR1 is SNHLY and CDR2 FYNNEI. The V gene end was trimmed by 4 bases and the J gene end by 11 bases; junction bases not matched to a gene: 13. CDR3 sequence reads: CASSGQGLESRAFF. CDR3 nucleotides: TGTGCCAGCAGTGGACAGGGATTAGAGTCTCGGGCTTTCTTT. The variable domain in full, with the rest retrieved from reference TRBV2 and TRBJ1-1, is EPEVTQTPSHQVTQMGQEVILRCVPISNHLYFYWYRQILGQKVEFLVSFYNNEISEKSEIFDDQFSVERPDGSNFTLKIRSTKLEDSAMYFCASSGQGLESRAFFGQGTRLTVV.

This clonotype came up many times. The CDR3 nucleotides are TGTGCCAGCAGGACGGACAGGGGTCCGCAGGGGCCCCAGTACTTC. This sequence encodes CASRTDRGPQGPQYF. The V and J genes are TRBV28 and TRBJ2-5, with TRBD1 identical over 9 bases. The CDR3 is 15 amino acids. Germline loops: CDR1 MDHEN, CDR2 SYDVKM. The V and J ends lost 6 bases and 9 bases, in that order; junction bases with no gene match: 14.

In this sample, this clonotype turned up many times. The CDR3 region has the DNA TGCGCCAGCAGCCAAGTGCGGGAGGTATCCTACGAGCAGTACTTC. Its translation: CASSQVREVSYEQYF. This chain connects TRBV4-3 to TRBJ2-7; 8 bases are a match to TRBD2. The germline V gene encodes CDR1 LGHNA and CDR2 YSLEER. This CDR3 has 15 residues. Trimming at V came to 1 base and at J to 1 base, leaving 3 bases not matched to a gene.

Comments on this clonotype: It may be a read error: a sequence one base away is much more abundant. This chain links TRBV3-1 with TRBJ2-1, with D unclear. V was cut by 11 bases and J by 10 bases, with 15 bases left in between. The CDR3 covers 11 residues. CDR1 LGHDT and CDR2 YNNKEL come from the germline V gene (reference sequence). Here the CDR3 DNA reads TGTGCCTGCGGAGAATGGTTGGAGCAGTTCTTC. Translating it yields CACGEWLEQFF.

This clonotype came up a few times. The rearrangement uses TRBV7-2 and TRBJ2-4; 10 bases match TRBD1. The CDR3 has 14 residues. V was clipped by 1 base and J by 11 bases; unmatched bases: 5. CDR1 SGHTA and CDR2 FQGNSA come from the germline V gene. CDR3 sequence reads: CASSLGTGGHVQYF. The CDR3 DNA reads as TGTGCCAGCAGCTTAGGGACAGGGGGTCACGTTCAGTACTTC.

This clonotype occurred many times. The rearrangement links TRBV3-1 to TRBJ1-4; D unclear. The CDR3 runs 14 residues. Trimming left V 1 base short and J 3 bases short, with 6 bases between. Germline lookup yields CDR1 LGHDT and CDR2 YNNKEL (reference sequence). CDR3 nucleotides: TGTGCCAGCAGCCAAGCTTCAGCTAATGAAAAACTGTTTTTT. It yields the protein CASSQASANEKLFF.

A word on this clonotype: The CDR3 ends on some other residue instead of the conserved phenylalanine or tryptophan, so this is likely a read error. The CDR3 region is CASSHSKGAGQANYEQYL. CDR3 DNA: TGTGCCAGCAGTCACTCGAAAGGGGCGGGACAGGCAAACTACGAGCAGTACCTC. The chain is built from TRBV6-6 and TRBJ2-7; 8 bases map to TRBD1. This CDR3 is built from 18 residues. Germline V gene sequence: CDR1 MNHNY, CDR2 SVGAGI (reference sequence).

This clonotype was seen ten or more times. The rearrangement links TRBV12-3 or TRBV12-4 to TRBJ2-2; no reliable D call. V was shortened by 2 bases and J by 0 bases, with 4 bases between the two germline ends. CDR3 size: 14 residues. CDR3 protein: CASSLKANTGELFF. CDR3 DNA sequence: TGTGCCAGCAGTTTAAAGGCGAACACCGGGGAGCTGTTTTTT.

The chain joins TRBV7-8 to TRBJ2-5; no clear D. Between the trimmed V and J ends, which lost 5 bases and 4 bases, there was a span of 17 bases. This CDR3 spans 15 amino acids. CDR1 and CDR2 (germline): SGHVS, FQNEAQ. In nucleotides, the CDR3 is TGTGCCAGCAGCCGAAACCTCGGCGGCGGAGAGACCCAGTACTTC. Protein product: CASSRNLGGGETQYF.

To note about this clonotype: A much larger clone differs by one base, so this may be a read error. The CDR3 region has the DNA TGCGCCAGCAGCCCCACTAGCGGGAACACCGGGGAGCTGCTTTTT. It encodes CASSPTSGNTGELLF. This chain links TRBV5-1 with TRBJ2-2, with TRBD2 matching 10 bases. The CDR3 is 15 amino acids. Germline values: CDR1 SGHRS, CDR2 YFSETQ.

This clonotype was picked up a small number of times. A single base separates this from a much larger clone, so it may be a read error. This sequence joins TRBV9 and TRBJ2-3; TRBD1 matches 7 bases. The CDR3 covers 15 residues. CDR1 and CDR2 from the germline V gene are SGDLS and YYNGEE. CDR3 nucleotides: TGTGCCAGCAGCGTAGCTGGGGCCGGGACAGATGCGCAGTATTTT. The encoded protein is CASSVAGAGTDAQYF.

This clonotype was counted at least ten times. The chain employs TRBV5-1 and TRBJ2-7; TRBD1 is a possible D gene (5 bases). This CDR3 has 14 residues. V was clipped by 3 bases and J by 0 bases, with 10 bases between them. Germline CDR1 is SGHRS and CDR2 is YFSETQ. The CDR3 nucleotides are TGCGCCAGCAGCTCGGACACAGACTCCTACGAGCAGTACTTC. This codes for CASSSDTDSYEQYF.

This clonotype was detected ten times or more. Here the CDR3 DNA reads TGCAGTGCTAGAAACAGGGTAGCCAAAAACATTCAGTACTTC. Translating it yields CSARNRVAKNIQYF. The chain combines TRBV20-1 with TRBJ2-4; D perhaps matches TRBD1 (6 bases). Looked up from germline, CDR1 is DFQATT and CDR2 is SNEGSKA (reference sequence). The CDR3 is 14 amino acids. Trimming took off 2 bases at V and 0 bases at J, with 8 bases between the two ends.

The table lists this clonotype with many counts. CDR3 loop: CASSLNSGGFYNEQFF. DNA of the CDR3: TGTGCCAGCAGCTTAAATAGCGGGGGCTTCTACAATGAGCAGTTCTTC. V usage is TRBV7-8 and J usage is TRBJ2-1; 9 bases line up with TRBD2. The V gene's germline CDR1 is SGHVS and CDR2 FQNEAQ. V shed 2 bases and J 3 bases; nucleotides not matched to a gene: 5. This CDR3 is 16 amino acids long. Combining the CDR3 with reference TRBV7-8 and TRBJ2-1 gives the whole variable domain GAGVSQSPRYKVAKRGQDVALRCDPISGHVSLFWYQQALGQGPEFLTYFQNEAQLDKSGLPSDRFFAERPEGSVSTLKIQRTQQEDSAVYLCASSLNSGGFYNEQFFGPGTRLTVL.

This clonotype has ten or more counts. V gene TRBV7-8 combines with J gene TRBJ2-7; tentatively, D is TRBD2 (7 bases). This CDR3 has 15 residues. Germline V CDR1 and CDR2: SGHVS, FQNEAQ. Trimming left V 1 base short and J 9 bases short, with 19 bases between. CDR3 nucleotides: TGTGCCAGCAGCTTAGACGGCGGGGGCTCATTGGGGCAGTACTTC. Amino acid sequence: CASSLDGGGSLGQYF.

This clonotype appeared a few times. The chain recombines TRBV6-6 with TRBJ2-2; 8 positions match TRBD2. J was trimmed by 1 base and V by 6 bases; bases with no gene match: 4. Germline CDR1 MNHNY, CDR2 SVGAGI (reference sequence). This CDR3 is 15 amino acids long. The CDR3 region has the DNA TGTGCCAGCAGACCCAGCGGGGGGAACACCGGGGAGCTGTTTTTT. Amino acid sequence: CASRPSGGNTGELFF.

In this sample, this clonotype turned up many times. This rearrangement joins TRBV5-1 to TRBJ2-1, with D perhaps matching TRBD1 (6 bases). Germline V gene lookup returns CDR1 SGHRS and CDR2 YFSETQ. Between the trimmed V and J ends, which lost 0 bases and 1 base, there was a span of 14 bases. This CDR3 contains 17 residues. This chain's CDR3 is CASSLETGHPSYNEQFF. The CDR3 DNA follows: TGCGCCAGCAGCTTGGAAACGGGACACCCGTCCTACAATGAGCAGTTCTTC.

The count of this clonotype is one. The genes are TRBV6-5 and TRBJ1-1; D ambiguous. Germline lookup yields CDR1 MNHEY and CDR2 SVGAGI. The CDR3 totals 12 residues. Trimming removed 8 bases from V and 6 bases from J, with 13 bases in between. Here the CDR3 DNA reads TGTGCCAGCGGTCTCCCCGGTGCTGAAGCTTTCTTT. Translation gives CASGLPGAEAFF.

Note on this clonotype: A much bigger clone sits one base away, suggesting this may be a read error. J is TRBJ1-2 and V is TRBV5-4; 8 nucleotides match TRBD1. The germline V gene encodes CDR1 SGHNT and CDR2 YYREEE (reference sequence). The CDR3 is made up of 14 amino acids. V shed 0 bases and J 4 bases; nucleotides not matched to a gene: 2. The CDR3 bases are TGTGCCAGCAGCTTGGGACAGGGGCCCTATGGCTACACCTTC. Protein: CASSLGQGPYGYTF.

This clonotype was found a few times. The V gene is TRBV3-1, the J gene TRBJ2-2, with D maybe TRBD1 (5 bases). There are 15 residues in the CDR3. Germline V gives CDR1 LGHDT, CDR2 YNNKEL (reference sequence). Between the trimmed V and J ends, which lost 4 bases and 4 bases, there was a span of 13 bases. CDR3 amino acids: CASSPTAGFTGELFF. DNA of the CDR3: TGTGCCAGCAGCCCTACGGCAGGGTTCACCGGGGAGCTGTTTTTT.

This clonotype was seen many times. The V gene is TRBV29-1, the J gene TRBJ2-1; D is perhaps TRBD1 (8 bases). Germline assignment: CDR1 SQVTM and CDR2 ANQGSEA. V lost 6 bases to trimming and J lost 8 bases, with 11 bases between them. The CDR3 covers 11 residues. CDR3 amino acids: CSVTGGDEQFF. The CDR3 nucleotides read TGCAGCGTCACAGGGGGGGATGAGCAGTTCTTC.

The chain is built from TRBV2 and TRBJ2-1, with 14 bases that match TRBD2. V was pared by 4 bases and J by 2 bases, with 1 base of the junction left unmatched. The CDR3 covers 16 residues. CDR1 is SNHLY, CDR2 FYNNEI, per germline. CDR3 DNA sequence: TGTGCCAGCAGTGCGACTAGCGGGAGGGCCTACAATGAGCAGTTCTTC. Translating it yields CASSATSGRAYNEQFF.

This clonotype was observed at least ten times. V is TRBV15 and J is TRBJ2-2; 7 nucleotides agree with TRBD2. This CDR3 is built from 17 residues. V was pared by 0 bases and J by 0 bases, with 4 bases of the junction left unmatched. Germline CDR1 LNHNV, CDR2 YYDKDF (reference sequence). CDR3 sequence (DNA): TGTGCCACCAGCAGAGATTTTCTAGCGGCGAACACCGGGGAGCTGTTTTTT. This translates into CATSRDFLAANTGELFF.

This clonotype was recorded at least ten times. CDR3 residues: CATSRSGVGNEQFF. CDR3 DNA: TGTGCCACCAGCAGGTCAGGGGTTGGAAATGAGCAGTTCTTC. The chain joins TRBV15 to TRBJ2-1; maybe TRBD1 (6 bases). The CDR3 is made up of 14 amino acids. Trimming pared 3 bases from V and 7 bases from J, leaving 13 bases between. Germline V gene lookup returns CDR1 LNHNV and CDR2 YYDKDF (reference sequence).

This clonotype came up a few times. This chain connects TRBV24-1 to TRBJ1-5; TRBD1 matches 7 bases. This CDR3 is built from 15 residues. In germline, CDR1 is KGHDR, CDR2 SFDVKD. Trimming removed 2 bases from V and 6 bases from J; junction bases left unmatched: 6. The CDR3: CATSDSTGSSQPQHF. The CDR3 DNA reads TGTGCCACCAGTGATTCGACAGGGTCCTCTCAGCCCCAGCATTTT.

V gene TRBV20-1 combines with J gene TRBJ2-7; 9 bases align to TRBD2. Germline loops: CDR1 DFQATT, CDR2 SNEGSKA (reference sequence). The V segment lost 3 bases and the J segment 0 bases; nucleotides outside the gene matches: 9. The CDR3 length is 16 residues. This CDR3 reads CSASPPSGTTSYEQYF. The CDR3 DNA reads as TGCAGTGCTAGTCCACCTAGCGGGACTACCTCCTACGAGCAGTACTTC.

Note on this clonotype: This may come from a read error, since a much larger clone is one base off. The CDR3 end shows no conserved phenylalanine or tryptophan, and so a read error is likely. The limits of the CDR3 on the DNA are not certain, so only TCRdb's listed CDR3 is given. The chain combines TRBV9 with TRBJ2-3; the table calls TRBD2, which could not be checked here. Germline loops: CDR1 SGDLS, CDR2 YYNGEE. The CDR3 is 13 residues long, ends included. The CDR3 is CASSASGDGSPYS.